The present TCR beta chain was sequenced within a study of cytomegalovirus exposure and HLA in healthy donors. Study-level information: A subsequent analysis stated that the roughly 120 validation repertoires were run on the same platform as the approximately 660 first-cohort repertoires.

General study findings and limits: A few CMV-associated chains were confirmed in vitro to be specific for CMV antigens. Most TCRs appeared rarely, but some public TCRs recurred in many donors.

The assay was immunoSEQ multiplex PCR, and TCRdb's table has in-frame clones only and misses some. The sample has about 78,000 clones; 90% to 97% are singletons. CDR1 SGHRS and CDR2 YFSETQ come from the germline V gene. The CDR3 has 15 residues. V gave up 3 bases and J gave up 0 bases, with 10 bases separating them. Points on this clone: The antigen is unknown.

The receptor was derived from a man younger than 35 in good health and CMV-seropositive. The sample comprised PBMCs. J is TRBJ2-1 and V is TRBV5-1; a possible D gene is TRBD1 (6 bases). The CDR3 sequence: CASSSEGVSYNEQFF. The CDR3 DNA reads as TGCGCCAGCAGCTCCGAGGGGGTCTCCTACAATGAGCAGTTCTTC.